These 5 T cell receptor beta chains were sequenced from one sample in a study of cytomegalovirus exposure and HLA in healthy donors (dated by TCRdb to 2016 to 2017). Libraries came from the immunoSEQ multiplex PCR assay. A mixture of 60 forward primers for TCR Vbeta segments and 13 reverse primers for TCR Jbeta segments was used in the multiplex PCR. This is the immuneACCESS table as TCRdb keeps it, with only in-frame sequences that have V and J called. A part of the clones is gone; compared with another copy, unresolved V genes explain less than half, and the rest is unexplained. This sample gives some 130,000 clones in total; around 75% of them show up just once. The ten most abundant clones make up around 3.2% of the sample. Sequenced material: PBMCs. Source of these receptors: a middle-aged man in good health and CMV-seronegative.

This rearrangement joins TRBV18 to TRBJ1-2; weak D call: TRBD1 (5 bases). CDR3 length: 15 residues. Germline V lookup: CDR1 KGHSH, CDR2 LQKENI. V lost 4 bases, J lost 6 bases, and 18 bases lay in between. The DNA of the CDR3 is TGTGCCAGCTCACACGGTGCATATACGGGGGATGGCTACACCTTC. It yields the protein CASSHGAYTGDGYTF. The whole variable domain, filled in from reference TRBV18 and TRBJ1-2, reads NAGVMQNPRHLVRRRGQEARLRCSPMKGHSHVYWYRQLPEEGLKFMVYLQKENIIDESGMPKERFSAEFPKEGPSILRIQQVVRGDSAAYFCASSHGAYTGDGYTFGSGTRLTVV.

The CDR3 DNA follows: TGTGCCAGCAGTTACGTGAGGGAGTGGAACTATGGCTACACCTTC. It encodes CASSYVREWNYGYTF. The J gene is TRBJ1-2, the V gene TRBV6-5, with D hard to call. V lost 2 bases and J 2 bases, leaving 12 bases between the germline ends. Germline V CDR1 and CDR2: MNHEY, SVGAGI. The CDR3 length is 15 residues.

The chain carries TRBV6-4 and TRBJ1-1; weak D call: TRBD1 (6 bases). The germline gives CDR1 MRHNA, CDR2 SNTAGT. The CDR3 runs 12 residues. V lost 6 bases, J lost 7 bases, and 12 bases lay in between. CDR3 DNA: TGTGCCAGCAGGGAGCAGGGGCTTGAAGCTTTCTTT. It encodes CASREQGLEAFF.

This clone was seen more than once but under ten times. This chain links TRBV6-5 with TRBJ2-3; 14 bases map to TRBD2. After removal of 4 bases from V and 5 bases from J, the junction contained 5 bases not matched to a gene. The CDR3 covers 16 residues. Germline loops: CDR1 MNHEY, CDR2 SVGAGI. DNA of the CDR3: TGTGCCAGCAGTTTGGGACTAGCGGGAGAGATAGATACGCAGTATTTT. Protein sequence: CASSLGLAGEIDTQYF.

V is TRBV13 and J is TRBJ2-7; D unclear. Trimming pared 5 bases from V and 5 bases from J, leaving 13 bases between. The CDR3 is 13 residues long. Germline V CDR1 and CDR2: PRHDT, FYEKMQ (reference sequence). The CDR3 sequence: CASSPTRRNEQYF. For the CDR3, the DNA is TGTGCCAGCAGCCCAACGCGGCGGAACGAGCAGTACTTC.